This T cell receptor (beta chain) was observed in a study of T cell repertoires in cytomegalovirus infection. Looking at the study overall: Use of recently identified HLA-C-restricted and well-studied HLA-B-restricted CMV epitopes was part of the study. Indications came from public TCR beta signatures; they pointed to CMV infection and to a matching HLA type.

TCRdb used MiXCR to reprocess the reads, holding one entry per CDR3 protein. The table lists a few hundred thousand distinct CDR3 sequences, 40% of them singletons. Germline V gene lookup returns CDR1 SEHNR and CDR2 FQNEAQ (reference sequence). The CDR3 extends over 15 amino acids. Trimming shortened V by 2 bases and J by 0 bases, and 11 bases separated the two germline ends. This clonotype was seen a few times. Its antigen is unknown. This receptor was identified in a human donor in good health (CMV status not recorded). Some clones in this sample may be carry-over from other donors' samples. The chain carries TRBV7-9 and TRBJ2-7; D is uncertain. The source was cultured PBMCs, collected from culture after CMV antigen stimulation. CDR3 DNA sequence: TGTGCCAGCAGCTTAATTGGGGTGAGCTCCTACGAGCAGTACTTC. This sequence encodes CASSLIGVSSYEQYF.